The clone carrying this TCR beta chain was picked up many times. For repertoire sequencing, the TCR beta CDR3 regions were amplified from RNA transcripts. A first-round RT-PCR used HTBI primers, followed by a second-round multiplex PCR. One entry per CDR3 protein, called by TCRdb with MiXCR from the multiplex PCR reads. This sample yields roughly 500,000 distinct CDR3 sequences, of which about an eighth are seen a single time; over 8% belongs to the top ten. Germline CDR1 LNHDA, CDR2 SQIVND (reference sequence). The CDR3 contains 15 residues. V gave up 2 bases and J gave up 2 bases, with 10 bases separating them. Patients were diagnosed from clinical symptoms, serum thyroxine, TRAb, thyroid ultrasound and orbital computed tomography. The PBMCs originated from around 11 ml of fresh peripheral blood. The data belong to a study of Graves' ophthalmopathy and Graves' hyperthyroidism. Study context: Investigators collected peripheral blood at initial diagnosis, before any treatment was given.

The source is a young woman with Graves' ophthalmopathy. Sequenced input: blood. The chain recombines TRBV19 with TRBJ1-5, with D unclear. CDR3 in amino acids: CASSIRGSGNQPQHF. The CDR3 DNA sequence: TGTGCCAGTAGTATACGTGGGTCGGGCAATCAGCCCCAGCATTTT.